The 20 T cell receptor beta chains below were found in one sample sequenced in a study of cytomegalovirus exposure and HLA in healthy donors. Primers included in the PCR were 60 Vbeta and 13 Jbeta primers. This table comes from immunoSEQ multiplex PCR, and its TCRdb copy is limited to in-frame clones, with some not included. The data show about 130,000 clones, with about 8.5% seen just once and 4.5% to 6% held by the top ten. Sequenced sample: PBMCs. The receptors here all came from a man in his forties or fifties in good health and CMV-seronegative.

This clone was seen a handful of times. The chain uses TRBV9 and TRBJ1-2, with TRBD1 matching 7 bases. The J segment lost 8 bases and the V segment lost 4 bases, leaving 11 bases of the junction unmatched. This CDR3 is 14 amino acids long. Germline CDR1 SGDLS, CDR2 YYNGEE. The CDR3 sequence: CASSPRDSPSGYTF. The CDR3 DNA reads as TGTGCCAGCAGCCCGAGGGACAGTCCTTCGGGCTACACCTTC.

This clone was seen only a few times. The chain combines TRBV18 with TRBJ1-1; a possible D gene is TRBD1 (6 bases). Germline CDR1 reads KGHSH; CDR2 reads LQKENI. The CDR3 is 14 amino acids. V lost 3 bases and J lost 0, with 8 bases in between. The CDR3 DNA is TGTGCCAGCTCACCCCAGGGGCTGAACACTGAAGCTTTCTTT. Translated, it gives CASSPQGLNTEAFF.

This CDR3 is CASSFEGGQYF. The CDR3 nucleotides are TGTGCCAGCAGTTTTGAAGGGGGGCAGTATTTT. The V call is TRBV27, the J call TRBJ2-3, with D possibly being TRBD1 (6 bases). CDR1 and CDR2 from the germline V gene are MNHEY and SMNVEV (reference sequence). The CDR3 contains 11 residues. Trimming shortened V by 3 bases and J by 11 bases, and 9 bases separated the two germline ends.

This chain uses TRBV19 with TRBJ2-7, with TRBD1 as a possible D gene (5 bases). The CDR3 runs to 15 residues. Germline V CDR1 and CDR2: LNHDA, SQIVND (reference sequence). V lost 3 bases and J lost 2, with 14 bases in between. CDR3 loop: CASSIRFTGAYEQYF. CDR3 nucleotides: TGTGCCAGTAGTATCCGATTCACAGGAGCCTACGAGCAGTACTTC.

The V and J genes are TRBV7-7 and TRBJ2-1; D not resolved. Between the trimmed V and J ends, which lost 5 bases and 9 bases, there was a span of 14 bases. The V gene's germline CDR1 is SSHAT and CDR2 FNYEAQ (reference sequence). The CDR3 runs to 13 residues. The DNA of the CDR3 is TGTGCCAGCAGCCCCCGCCCGACAACTGAGCAGTTCTTC. Its translation is CASSPRPTTEQFF. The entire variable domain, with the rest obtained from reference TRBV7-7 and TRBJ2-1, is as follows: GAGVSQSPRYKVTKRGQDVTLRCDPISSHATLYWYQQALGQGPEFLTYFNYEAQPDKSGLPSDRFSAERPEGSISTLTIQRTEQRDSAMYRCASSPRPTTEQFFGPGTRLTVL.

In this sample, this clone turned up a few times. The junction departs from germline at one end; a sequencing error may be responsible. The DNA for the CDR3 is TGCAGCGTAGAAGGGCTGTCTGGAAACACCATATATTTT. Its translation is CSVEGLSGNTIYF. The chain uses TRBV29-1 and TRBJ1-3; D unclear. Looked up from germline, CDR1 is SQVTM and CDR2 is ANQGSEA. The CDR3 is 13 amino acids. Full variable domain (remainder filled in from reference TRBV29-1 and TRBJ1-3): SAVISQKPSRDICQRGTSLTIQCQVDSQVTMMFWYRQQPGQSLTLIATANQGSEATYESGFVIDKFPISRPNLTFSTLTVSNMSPEDSSIYLCSVEGLSGNTIYFGEGSWLTVV.

This clone was seen a few times. The chain has TRBV28 and TRBJ2-3, with a possible D match to TRBD1 (6 bases). This CDR3 region has 17 residues. Germline V lookup: CDR1 MDHEN, CDR2 SYDVKM. The V gene lost 0 bases and the J gene lost 0 bases, with 13 bases spanning the gap. The CDR3 sequence is CASSLWAQQGSTDTQYF. The DNA for the CDR3 is TGTGCCAGCAGTTTATGGGCCCAACAGGGTAGCACAGATACGCAGTATTTT.

This clone occurred a few times. The chain carries TRBV6-6 and TRBJ1-2; TRBD1 matches at 8 bases. The germline V gene encodes CDR1 MNHNY and CDR2 SVGAGI (reference sequence). V shed 5 bases and J 7 bases; nucleotides not matched to a gene: 6. The length of the CDR3 is 13 residues. DNA of the CDR3: TGTGCCAGCAGTCCGGACAGGGCGGGTGGCTACACCTTC. Translated: CASSPDRAGGYTF.

This sequence joins TRBV2 and TRBJ1-1; TRBD1 matches at 7 bases. Germline loops: CDR1 SNHLY, CDR2 FYNNEI. V lost 11 bases and J lost 2; bases outside the gene matches: 5. This CDR3 contains 12 residues. The CDR3 bases are TGTGCCGGAGGGACAGACAACACTGAAGCTTTCTTT. Its protein is CAGGTDNTEAFF.

The sample holds a few counts of this clone. The chain joins TRBV7-3 to TRBJ2-1; D is possibly TRBD1 (6 bases). CDR1 and CDR2 (germline): SGHTA, FQGTGA. CDR3 size: 15 residues. Trimming pared 5 bases from V and 3 bases from J, leaving 14 bases between. Written as DNA, the CDR3 is TGTGCCAGCAGCCCTCCAGGGGCGAGCTACAATGAGCAGTTCTTC. As protein: CASSPPGASYNEQFF. The full variable domain, in which reference TRBV7-3 and TRBJ2-1 provide the parts outside the CDR3, is GAGVSQTPSNKVTEKGKYVELRCDPISGHTALYWYRQSLGQGPEFLIYFQGTGAADDSGLPNDRFFAVRPEGSVSTLKIQRTERGDSAVYLCASSPPGASYNEQFFGPGTRLTVL.

The table lists this clone with many counts. V is TRBV7-9 and J is TRBJ2-1, with 10 bases aligning to TRBD2. The ends lost 5 bases at V and 0 bases at J; junction bases unmatched: 13. CDR3 length: 19 amino acids. Per germline, CDR1 SEHNR and CDR2 FQNEAQ (reference sequence). CDR3 sequence: CASSPRVIAGGLSYNEQFF. CDR3 bases: TGTGCCAGCAGCCCGAGGGTTATAGCGGGGGGCCTCTCCTACAATGAGCAGTTCTTC.

A few counts support this clone. This chain connects TRBV5-6 to TRBJ1-1; D not certain. V was cut by 10 bases and J by 0 bases, with 13 bases left in between. Germline CDR1 is SGHDT and CDR2 is YYEEEE. CDR3 size: 13 residues. CDR3 sequence (DNA): TGTGCCTATTCGCGGGATTTGAACACTGAAGCTTTCTTT. Its translation is CAYSRDLNTEAFF.

The rearrangement joins TRBV28 to TRBJ1-1; D is ambiguous. The CDR3 loop spans 11 amino acids. CDR1 is MDHEN, CDR2 SYDVKM, per germline. With 8 bases removed from V and 5 bases from J, the gap between germline ends came to 9 bases. The CDR3 nucleotides read TGTGCCAGCCAGCGGGGTACTGAAGCTTTCTTT. Amino acids: CASQRGTEAFF.

This clone was seen more than once but under ten times. The V and J genes are TRBV12-5 and TRBJ2-2; 12 bases are shared with TRBD1. CDR3 length equals 16 residues. With V trimmed by 6 bases and J by 5 bases, 7 bases remained unmatched. The V gene's germline CDR1 is LGHNT and CDR2 FRNRAP. The CDR3 sequence: CASGPRDRGRTGELFF. The CDR3 DNA sequence: TGTGCTAGTGGACCCAGGGACAGGGGGCGGACCGGGGAGCTGTTTTTT.

This clone was picked up a small number of times. Written as DNA, the CDR3 is TGTGCCAGCAGCACCCTAGCGGGGGGGCCGGATGAGCAGTTCTTC. Translated: CASSTLAGGPDEQFF. The gene calls are TRBV6-4 and TRBJ2-1; 12 bases agree with TRBD2. V lost 6 bases to trimming and J lost 8 bases; unmatched junction nucleotides: 8. The CDR3 has 15 residues. The germline V gene has CDR1 MRHNA and CDR2 SNTAGT.

This chain connects TRBV11-3 to TRBJ2-7; 7 bases line up with TRBD2. In germline, CDR1 is SGHNT, CDR2 YENEEA. There are 13 residues in the CDR3. V was pared by 4 bases and J by 7 bases, with 7 bases of the junction left unmatched. This CDR3 reads CASSSTVGGEQYF. CDR3 DNA: TGTGCCAGCAGCTCCACGGTGGGGGGGGAGCAGTACTTC.

This clone was picked up one time. The chain joins TRBV18 to TRBJ2-3, with 10 bases matching TRBD1. The V gene end was trimmed by 5 bases and the J gene end by 3 bases; junction bases not matched to a gene: 8. CDR1 and CDR2 (germline): KGHSH, LQKENI. The CDR3 runs to 16 residues. CDR3 sequence (DNA): TGTGCCAGCTCAACCCGGACAGGGGGTGGAACAGATACGCAGTATTTT. Residues: CASSTRTGGGTDTQYF.

The rearrangement uses TRBV10-3 and TRBJ2-5, with 16 bases matching TRBD2. Germline V gene sequence: CDR1 ENHRY, CDR2 SYGVKD. CDR3 length: 16 amino acids. V shed 6 bases, J shed 5 bases, and the junction held 6 bases outside the gene matches. In DNA form, the CDR3 reads TGTGCCATCAGACCGGGACTAGCGGGGGGGCTTGAGACCCAGTACTTC. Translating gives CAIRPGLAGGLETQYF.

V is TRBV12-2 and J is TRBJ2-7; the table's D call of TRBD1 was not tested on the DNA. TRBV12-2 is assigned pseudogene status. This CDR3 has 15 amino acids. The CDR3 protein is CASRFQGPGGYEQYF. The CDR3 DNA reads TGTGCAAGTCGCTTCCAGGGCCCTGGTGGGTACGAGCAGTACTTC.

To note about this clone: This sample also contains other DNA sequences that code for the same CDR3. The gene calls are TRBV6-1 and TRBJ1-4, with 9 nucleotides matching TRBD1. Germline loops: CDR1 MNHNS, CDR2 SASEGT. After removal of 5 bases from V and 5 bases from J, the junction contained 3 bases not matched to a gene. The length of the CDR3 is 14 residues. Here the CDR3 reads CASSLDRGNEKLFF. The CDR3 bases are TGTGCCAGCAGTTTGGACAGGGGAAATGAAAAACTGTTTTTT.